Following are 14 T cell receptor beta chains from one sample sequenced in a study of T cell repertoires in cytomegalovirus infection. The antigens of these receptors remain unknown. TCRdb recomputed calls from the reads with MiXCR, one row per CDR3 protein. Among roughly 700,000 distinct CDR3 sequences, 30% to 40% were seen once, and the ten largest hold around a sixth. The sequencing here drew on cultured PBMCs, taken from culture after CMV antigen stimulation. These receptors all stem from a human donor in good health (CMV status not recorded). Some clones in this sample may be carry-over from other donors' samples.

The CDR3 loop reads CASRRGTNTGELFF. The CDR3 DNA reads TGTGCCAGCAGGAGGGGTACGAACACCGGGGAGCTGTTTTTT. The chain recombines TRBV28 with TRBJ2-2; D may match TRBD1 or TRBD2 (5 bases each). The germline V gene has CDR1 MDHEN and CDR2 SYDVKM. This CDR3 region has 14 residues. Trimming removed 6 bases at V and 0 bases at J, with 8 bases between.

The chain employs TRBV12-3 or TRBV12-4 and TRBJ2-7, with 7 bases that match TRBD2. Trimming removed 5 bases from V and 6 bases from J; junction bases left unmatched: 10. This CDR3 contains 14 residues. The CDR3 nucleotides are TGTGCCAGCAGTCCGAAGGGAGGGCCCGGCGAGCAGTACTTC. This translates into CASSPKGGPGEQYF.

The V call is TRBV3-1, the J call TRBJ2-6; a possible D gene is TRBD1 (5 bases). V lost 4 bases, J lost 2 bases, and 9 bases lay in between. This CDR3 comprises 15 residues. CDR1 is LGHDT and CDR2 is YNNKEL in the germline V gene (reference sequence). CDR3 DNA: TGTGCCAGCAGCCTCAGGGTTCCTGGGGCCAACGTCCTGACTTTC. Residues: CASSLRVPGANVLTF.

The CDR3 DNA is TGTGCCAGCTCGTGGAAGTTAGATCAGCCCCAGCATTTT. This sequence encodes CASSWKLDQPQHF. This rearrangement joins TRBV18 to TRBJ1-5; D is unresolved. Trimming removed 6 bases at V and 5 bases at J, with 11 bases between. The CDR3 runs to 13 residues. From germline, CDR1 is KGHSH and CDR2 LQKENI.

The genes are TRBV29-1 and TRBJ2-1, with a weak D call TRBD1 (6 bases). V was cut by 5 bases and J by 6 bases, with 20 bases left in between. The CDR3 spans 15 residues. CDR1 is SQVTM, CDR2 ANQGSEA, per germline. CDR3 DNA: TGCAGCGTTAAGGGCCAGGGGCCTCTGGGCAATGAGCAGTTCTTC. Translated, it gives CSVKGQGPLGNEQFF.

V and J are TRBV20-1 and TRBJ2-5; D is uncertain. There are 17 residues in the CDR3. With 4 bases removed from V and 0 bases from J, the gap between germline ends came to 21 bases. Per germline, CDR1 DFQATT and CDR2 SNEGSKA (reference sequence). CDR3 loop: CSAKIAPQDGDQETQYF. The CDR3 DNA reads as TGCAGTGCTAAAATCGCGCCCCAGGATGGTGACCAAGAGACCCAGTACTTC.

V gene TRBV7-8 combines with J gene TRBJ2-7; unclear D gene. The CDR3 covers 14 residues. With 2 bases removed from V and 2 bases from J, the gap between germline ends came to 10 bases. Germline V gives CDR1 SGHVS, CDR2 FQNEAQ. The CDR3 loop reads CASSLFEQTYEQYF. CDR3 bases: TGTGCCAGCAGCTTATTCGAACAAACCTACGAGCAGTACTTC. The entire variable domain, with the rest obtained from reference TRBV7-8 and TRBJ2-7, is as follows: GAGVSQSPRYKVAKRGQDVALRCDPISGHVSLFWYQQALGQGPEFLTYFQNEAQLDKSGLPSDRFFAERPEGSVSTLKIQRTQQEDSAVYLCASSLFEQTYEQYFGPGTRLTVT.

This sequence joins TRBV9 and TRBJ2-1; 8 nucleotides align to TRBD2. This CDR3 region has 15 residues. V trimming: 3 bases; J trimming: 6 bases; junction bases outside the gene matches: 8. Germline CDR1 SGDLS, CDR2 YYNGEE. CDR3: CASSDGGLEGNEQFF. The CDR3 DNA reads TGTGCCAGCAGCGATGGGGGACTAGAAGGCAATGAGCAGTTCTTC.

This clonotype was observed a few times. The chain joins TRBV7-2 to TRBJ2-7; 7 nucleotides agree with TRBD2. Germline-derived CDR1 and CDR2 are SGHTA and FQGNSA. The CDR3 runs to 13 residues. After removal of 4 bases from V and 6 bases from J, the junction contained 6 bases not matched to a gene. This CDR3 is CASSSRERGEQYF. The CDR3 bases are TGTGCCAGCAGCTCGCGGGAGAGGGGCGAGCAGTACTTC. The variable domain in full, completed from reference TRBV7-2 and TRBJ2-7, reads GAGVSQSPSNKVTEKGKDVELRCDPISGHTALYWYRQSLGQGLEFLIYFQGNSAPDKSGLPSDRFSAERTGGSVSTLTIQRTQQEDSAVYLCASSSRERGEQYFGPGTRLTVT.

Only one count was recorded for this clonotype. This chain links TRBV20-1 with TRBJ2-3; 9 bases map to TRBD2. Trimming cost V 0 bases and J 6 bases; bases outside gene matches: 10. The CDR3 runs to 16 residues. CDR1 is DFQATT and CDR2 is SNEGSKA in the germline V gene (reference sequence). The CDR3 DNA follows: TGCAGTGCTAGAGATCCTGGGCGGGGGGGCGGGGATACGCAGTATTTT. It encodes CSARDPGRGGGDTQYF.

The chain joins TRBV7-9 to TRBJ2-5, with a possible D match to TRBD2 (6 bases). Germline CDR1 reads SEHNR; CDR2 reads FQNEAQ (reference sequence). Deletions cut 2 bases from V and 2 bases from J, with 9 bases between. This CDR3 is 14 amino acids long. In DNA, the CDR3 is TGTGCCAGCAGCTTAAGCGGGTTTCAAGAGACCCAGTACTTC. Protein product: CASSLSGFQETQYF. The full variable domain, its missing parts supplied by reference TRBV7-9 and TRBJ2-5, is DTGVSQNPRHKITKRGQNVTFRCDPISEHNRLYWYRQTLGQGPEFLTYFQNEAQLEKSRLLSDRFSAERPKGSFSTLEIQRTEQGDSAMYLCASSLSGFQETQYFGPGTRLLVL.

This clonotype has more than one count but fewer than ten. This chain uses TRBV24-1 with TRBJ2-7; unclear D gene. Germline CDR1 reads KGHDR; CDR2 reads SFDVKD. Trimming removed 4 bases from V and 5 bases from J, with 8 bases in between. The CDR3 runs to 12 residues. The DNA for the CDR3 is TGTGCCACCAGTGACCAGACGAACGAGCAGTACTTC. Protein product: CATSDQTNEQYF.

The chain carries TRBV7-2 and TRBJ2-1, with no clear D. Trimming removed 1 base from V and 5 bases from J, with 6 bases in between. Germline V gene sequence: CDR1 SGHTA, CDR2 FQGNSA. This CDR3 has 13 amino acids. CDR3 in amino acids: CASSLGVDNEQFF. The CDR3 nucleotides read TGTGCCAGCAGCTTAGGAGTCGACAATGAGCAGTTCTTC.

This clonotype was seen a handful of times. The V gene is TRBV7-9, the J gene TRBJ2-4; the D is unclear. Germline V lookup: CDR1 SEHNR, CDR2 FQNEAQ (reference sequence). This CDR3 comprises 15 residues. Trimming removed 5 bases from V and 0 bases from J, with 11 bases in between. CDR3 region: CASSPPRVAKNIQYF. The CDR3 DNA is TGTGCCAGCAGCCCCCCACGAGTAGCCAAAAACATTCAGTACTTC.